This TCR beta chain appears in the sequencing data of a study of T cells after yellow fever vaccination. Study details: SMART-Seq v4 Ultra Low Input prepared the low-cell-number fractions. General observations from the study: Among all clonotypes, a small share was observed in both CD4 and CD8 compartments. Weaker overall, the secondary response nonetheless peaked faster (day 5 versus 15).

TCRdb fed the 5' RACE reads into MiXCR, producing one record per CDR3 protein. The sample lists about 69,000 distinct CDR3 sequences; around 5% were seen once. This clonotype was seen at least ten times. The target antigen is unknown. Specimen: CD4+ T cells sorted from PBMCs, collected less than 16 days after the first yellow fever vaccination. This sequence was found in a man aged 18 to 30 who received the YFV17D yellow fever vaccine.

The DNA for the CDR3 is TGTGCCAGCAGTCCCCTAGGTTTCGGGGAGCTGTTTTTT. Protein sequence: CASSPLGFGELFF. The V gene is TRBV12-3 or TRBV12-4, the J gene TRBJ2-2; D is undetermined. CDR3 length equals 13 residues. V shed 5 bases and J shed 7 bases, with 11 bases lying between them.